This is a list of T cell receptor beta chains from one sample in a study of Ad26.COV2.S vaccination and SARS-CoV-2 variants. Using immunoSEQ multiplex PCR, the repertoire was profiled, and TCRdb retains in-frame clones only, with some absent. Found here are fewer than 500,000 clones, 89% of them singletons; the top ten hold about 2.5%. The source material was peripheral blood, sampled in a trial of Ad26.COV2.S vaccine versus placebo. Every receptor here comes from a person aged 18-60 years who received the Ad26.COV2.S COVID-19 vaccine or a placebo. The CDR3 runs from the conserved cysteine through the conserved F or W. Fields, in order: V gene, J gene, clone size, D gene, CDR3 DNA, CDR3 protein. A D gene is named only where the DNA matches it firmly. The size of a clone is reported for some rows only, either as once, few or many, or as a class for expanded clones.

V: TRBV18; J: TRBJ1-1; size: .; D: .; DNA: TGTGCCAGCTCACCCTTGGGGGGGGGAATGAACACTGAAGCTTTCTTT; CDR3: CASSPLGGGMNTEAFF
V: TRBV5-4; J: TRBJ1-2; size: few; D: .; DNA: TGTGCCAGCAGCCAAGGGCCCGTGGGGGTCCCGGCGGGCTACACCTTC; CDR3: CASSQGPVGVPAGYTF
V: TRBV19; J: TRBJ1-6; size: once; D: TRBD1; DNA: TGTGCCAGTAGTACTCTACCCGGGACAGGGGAAAATTCACCCCTCCACTTT; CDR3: CASSTLPGTGENSPLHF
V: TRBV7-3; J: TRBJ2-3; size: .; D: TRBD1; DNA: TGTGCCAGCAGCCCAAGGGGGCAGGGTCAAGCAGATACGCAGTATTTT; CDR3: CASSPRGQGQADTQYF
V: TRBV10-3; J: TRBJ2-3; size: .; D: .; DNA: TGTGCCATCAGTGTTGATGGCGGACTTAGCACAGATACGCAGTATTTT; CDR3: CAISVDGGLSTDTQYF
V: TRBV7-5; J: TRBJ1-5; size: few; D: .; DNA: TGCCTGAGAAGCAATCAGCCCCAGCATTTT; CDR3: CLRSNQPQHF
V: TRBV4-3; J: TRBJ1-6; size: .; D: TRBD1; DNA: TGCGCCAGCAGCCGACAGGGCCCTCGAGCTAATTCACCCCTCCACTTT; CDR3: CASSRQGPRANSPLHF
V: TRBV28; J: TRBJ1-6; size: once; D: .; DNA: TGTGCCAGCAGTTTTCGGGTTTCACCCCTCCACTTT; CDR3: CASSFRVSPLHF
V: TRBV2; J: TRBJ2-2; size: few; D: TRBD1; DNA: TGTGCCAGCAGGGGGACAGTGAACACCGGGGAGCTGTTTTTT; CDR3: CASRGTVNTGELFF
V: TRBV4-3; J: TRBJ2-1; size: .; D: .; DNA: TGCGCCAGCAGCCAAGATGGGCTTATAAGGGAGCAGTTCTTC; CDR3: CASSQDGLIREQFF
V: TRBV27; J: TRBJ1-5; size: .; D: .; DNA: TGTGCCAGCAGTTCACGGACAGACAATCAGCCCCAGCATTTT; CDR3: CASSSRTDNQPQHF
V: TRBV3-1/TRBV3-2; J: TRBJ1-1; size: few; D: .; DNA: TGTGCCAGCAGCTACAACGGGGGACTCCCTGAAGCTTTCTTT; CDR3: CASSYNGGLPEAFF
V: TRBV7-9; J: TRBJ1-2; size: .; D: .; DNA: TGTGCCAGCAGCTTAGTGGTTCCCACCTTC; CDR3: CASSLVVPTF
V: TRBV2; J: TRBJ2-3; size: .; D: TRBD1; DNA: TGTGCCAGCAGGGTTACAGGGGGCCGGGCGGATACGCAGTATTTT; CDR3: CASRVTGGRADTQYF
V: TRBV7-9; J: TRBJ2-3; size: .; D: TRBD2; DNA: TGTGCCAGCAGCTTAGCCAGGACTAGCGGGAGGACAGATACGCAGTATTTT; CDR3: CASSLARTSGRTDTQYF
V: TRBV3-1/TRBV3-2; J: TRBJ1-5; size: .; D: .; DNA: TGTGCCAGCAGCCAGACTCAGCGGCAGCCCCAGCATTTT; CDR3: CASSQTQRQPQHF
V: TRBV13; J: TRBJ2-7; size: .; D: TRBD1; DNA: TGTGCCAGCAGCTCGGACAGGGTGGCCTACGAGCAGTACTTC; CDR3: CASSSDRVAYEQYF
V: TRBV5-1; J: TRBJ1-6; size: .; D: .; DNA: TGCGCCAGCAGCTTGGGGCCCATTAATAATTCACCCCTCCACTTT; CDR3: CASSLGPINNSPLHF
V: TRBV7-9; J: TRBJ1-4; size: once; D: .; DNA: TGTGCCAGCAGCTCGTCAAGGGGTGAAGAAGAAAAACTGTTTTTT; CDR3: CASSSSRGEEEKLFF
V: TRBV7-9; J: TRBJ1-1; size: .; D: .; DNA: TGTGCCAGCAGCTTATTCAGGAGACCCACTGAAGCTTTCTTT; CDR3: CASSLFRRPTEAFF
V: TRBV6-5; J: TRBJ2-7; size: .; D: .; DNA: TGTGCCAAAGGGTCCTACGGGAACGAGCAGTACTTC; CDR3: CAKGSYGNEQYF
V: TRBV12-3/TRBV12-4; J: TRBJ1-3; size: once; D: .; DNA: TGTGCCAGCAGTTTCCGGGTTAACACCATATATTTT; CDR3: CASSFRVNTIYF
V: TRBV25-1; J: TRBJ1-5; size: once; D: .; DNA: TGTGCCAGCAGTCCCTTCGGTTTACATAGCAATCAGCCCCAGCATTTT; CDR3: CASSPFGLHSNQPQHF
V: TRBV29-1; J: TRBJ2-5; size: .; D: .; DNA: TGCAGCGGGATTGGCCCCGAAGAGACCCAGTACTTC; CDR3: CSGIGPEETQYF
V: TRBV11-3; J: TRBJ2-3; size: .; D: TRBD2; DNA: TGTGCCAGCAGCTTGGGGCGGGGGGGCCCCCGGGCAGATACGCAGTATTTT; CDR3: CASSLGRGGPRADTQYF
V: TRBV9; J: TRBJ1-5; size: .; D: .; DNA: TGTGCCAGCAGCGTAGGGGTAGGACAGCAGAATCAGCCCCAGCATTTT; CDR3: CASSVGVGQQNQPQHF
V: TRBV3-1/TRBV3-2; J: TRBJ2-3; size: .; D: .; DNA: TGTGCCAGCAGCCTTAGTGATTTCGGGGCAGATACGCAGTATTTT; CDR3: CASSLSDFGADTQYF
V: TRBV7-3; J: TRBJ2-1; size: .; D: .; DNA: TGTGCCAGCAGCTTAATTGGGGGGAGCTCCTACAATGAGCAGTTCTTC; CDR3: CASSLIGGSSYNEQFF
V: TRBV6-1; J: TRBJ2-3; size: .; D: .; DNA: TGTGCCAGCAGTGATACGTGGAGGCTAGCCCTAGGCACAGATACGCAGTATTTT; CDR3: CASSDTWRLALGTDTQYF
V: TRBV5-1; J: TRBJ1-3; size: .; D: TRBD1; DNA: TGCGCCAGCAGCTTGGGCCCGGGACAGGGGGCTTCTGGAAACACCATATATTTT; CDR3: CASSLGPGQGASGNTIYF
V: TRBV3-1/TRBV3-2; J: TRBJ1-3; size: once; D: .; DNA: TGTGCCAGCAGCCAAGGTGGGGCCGGCACTGGAAACACCATATATTTT; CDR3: CASSQGGAGTGNTIYF
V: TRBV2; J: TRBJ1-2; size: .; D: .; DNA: TGTGCCAGCAGTGCCGTATATACTACCAACTATGGCTACACCTTC; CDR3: CASSAVYTTNYGYTF
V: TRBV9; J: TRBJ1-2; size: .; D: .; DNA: TGTGCCAGCAGCCCCGGGTCCTCCTATGGCTACACCTTC; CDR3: CASSPGSSYGYTF